These 3 T cell receptor beta chains originate from one sample sequenced in a study of shared clonotypes between healthy human individuals (TCRdb year 2020). Libraries were built with the immunoSEQ multiplex PCR assay. TCRdb holds this immuneACCESS table with in-frame rearrangements only. Some clones are missing; in checked studies, unresolved V genes explain under half, and the rest has no known cause. In all, the sample holds about 1.4 million clones, and around 97% of those were seen once. The top ten hold 0.95% to 1.5% of the sample. The sample consisted of naive CD4+ T cells sorted from blood. The cell subset or site label, as the study defines it: CD45RA+ positively selected. These receptors originate from a young man in good health.

This sequence joins TRBV18 and TRBJ1-2; 9 bases align to TRBD1. Trimming at V came to 6 bases and at J to 6 bases, leaving 8 bases not matched to a gene. Germline CDR1 reads KGHSH; CDR2 reads LQKENI. The CDR3 is 14 amino acids. Here the CDR3 reads CASSHKQGANGYTF. In DNA, the CDR3 is TGTGCCAGCTCTCATAAACAGGGGGCCAATGGCTACACCTTC.

The rearrangement uses TRBV6-1 and TRBJ2-4; possibly TRBD2 for D (6 bases). V lost 10 bases, J lost 10 bases, and 26 bases lay in between. This CDR3 comprises 15 residues. Per germline, CDR1 MNHNS and CDR2 SASEGT. CDR3 coding DNA: TGTGCCACAGGGTTAGCGGAAGGCGTTTGGGGTATTCAGTACTTC. Residues: CATGLAEGVWGIQYF.

The chain recombines TRBV9 with TRBJ2-3; 11 bases map to TRBD2. Germline CDR1 SGDLS, CDR2 YYNGEE. The CDR3 is 18 amino acids. With V trimmed by 2 bases and J by 2 bases, 10 bases remained unmatched. CDR3 coding DNA: TGTGCCAGCAGCGTGGGGACTAGCGGCTTTAGTCTCACAGATACGCAGTATTTT. Translated, it gives CASSVGTSGFSLTDTQYF. Using reference TRBV9 and TRBJ2-3 for the parts outside the CDR3, the full variable domain is DSGVTQTPKHLITATGQRVTLRCSPRSGDLSVYWYQQSLDQGLQFLIQYYNGEERAKGNILERFSAQQFPDLHSELNLSSLELGDSALYFCASSVGTSGFSLTDTQYFGPGTRLTVL.